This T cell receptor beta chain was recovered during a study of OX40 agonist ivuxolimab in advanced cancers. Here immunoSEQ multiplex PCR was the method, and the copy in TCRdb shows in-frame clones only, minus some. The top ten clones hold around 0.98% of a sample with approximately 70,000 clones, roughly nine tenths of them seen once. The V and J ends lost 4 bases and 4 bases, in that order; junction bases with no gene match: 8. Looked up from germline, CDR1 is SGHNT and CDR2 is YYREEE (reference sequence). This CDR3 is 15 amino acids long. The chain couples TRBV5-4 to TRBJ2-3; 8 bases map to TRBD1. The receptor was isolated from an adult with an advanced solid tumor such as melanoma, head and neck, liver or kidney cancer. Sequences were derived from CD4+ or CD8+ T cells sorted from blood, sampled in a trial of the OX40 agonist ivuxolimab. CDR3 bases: TGTGCCAGCAGCCGCCCCGCAGGGGGCCCAGATACGCAGTATTTT. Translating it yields CASSRPAGGPDTQYF.